Here is one T cell receptor beta chain with its context. The antigen it recognizes is unknown. One base away there is no much larger clone; base qualities are not given. This specimen comes from a study of OX40 agonist ivuxolimab in advanced cancers. In the study overall: The costimulatory receptor OX40 (CD134) was targeted by ivuxolimab, a fully human IgG2 agonistic monoclonal antibody. Intravenous ivuxolimab was administered to patients every 2 weeks at six dose levels: 0.01, 0.1, 0.3, 1.5, 3 and 10 mg/kg. Patients were allowed to have had prior anti-PD-1, anti-PD-L1 or anti-CTLA-4 therapy, and approximately 40% of the dose-escalation patients had been treated with checkpoint inhibitors. Among the 50 to 55 dose-escalation patients, around 19 had hepatocellular carcinoma, some 15 melanoma, 9 renal cell carcinoma and 9 head and neck cancer. In the dose-escalation cohort, roughly 80% of patients were male, and the mean age was roughly 60 years, with a range of roughly 20 to 85. Partial responses were achieved by three dose-escalation patients, of whom one had hepatocellular carcinoma and two had cutaneous melanoma. The purpose of peripheral TCRbeta sequencing was to test whether ivuxolimab changed TCR sequence diversity and led to clonal T-cell expansion. The paper covers the monotherapy dose-escalation part of the phase I ivuxolimab trial, which included N of about 50 patients. On the study overall, not on this receptor specifically: Clonal expansion of both CD4+ and CD8+ blood T cells was observed from baseline to week 6 at doses 0.1 to 3.0 mg/kg. Low levels of normalized T-cell clonal expansion were also seen in some nonresponding patients. After ivuxolimab, CD8+ T cells had more expanded clones than CD4+ T cells on average. Partial responders in the 0.1-3.0 mg/kg groups had among the lowest normalized peripheral clonal expansion, especially among CD8+ T cells. Which antigens the clonally expanded peripheral T cells were specific for was not determined.

Patients with a history of autoimmune disease or receiving systemic immunosuppression were excluded from the trial. Peripheral blood for TCR sequencing was collected from all dose cohorts at baseline, on cycle 4 day 1, and on cycle 7 day 1. The samples were taken from a phase I, first-in-human, multicenter, open-label dose-escalation trial of ivuxolimab. Adults with locally advanced or metastatic melanoma, renal cell, hepatocellular, or head and neck squamous cell carcinoma were enrolled in the trial. Before TCR sequencing, CD4+ T cells and CD8+ T cells from peripheral blood were sorted into separate populations. Genomic DNA was extracted from sorted cells for sequencing of the TCRbeta CDR3 region. TCRbeta CDR3 regions were sequenced using the immunoSEQ Assay. TCRdb holds this immuneACCESS table with in-frame rearrangements only. Some clones are missing; in checked studies, unresolved V genes explain under half, and the rest has no known cause. In this sample the table shows around 56,000 clones, about 83% of which occur a single time. The leading ten clones occupy around 5% of the sample.

Trimming accounts for 0 bases at V and 4 bases at J, while the number of junction bases matched to no gene is 8. Taken from cysteine to phenylalanine, the CDR3 has 15 residues. The CDR3 DNA has 45 bases and is translated from base 1. Via the germline V gene, CDR1 is SQVTM and CDR2 ANQGSEA. The chain links TRBV29-1 with TRBJ2-5, and 7 junction bases match TRBD1. The sequencing here drew on CD4+ or CD8+ T cells sorted from blood, taken in a trial of the OX40 agonist ivuxolimab. The receptor was derived from an adult with an advanced solid tumor such as melanoma, head and neck, liver or kidney cancer. The DNA reads TGCAGCGTTGAAGAACCGACAGGGTTTGGAGAGACCCAGTACTTC. Its protein product is CSVEEPTGFGETQYF. The CDR3 plus the reference TRBV29-1 and TRBJ2-5 genes for the other parts give the full variable domain: SAVISQKPSRDICQRGTSLTIQCQVDSQVTMMFWYRQQPGQSLTLIATANQGSEATYESGFVIDKFPISRPNLTFSTLTVSNMSPEDSSIYLCSVEEPTGFGETQYFGPGTRLLVL.